A single TCR beta chain is shown here with its context. This specimen belongs to a study of T cell responses to AZD1222 COVID-19 vaccine. Profiled with immunoSEQ multiplex PCR; TCRdb holds only in-frame clones, not every one. Here the sample spans approximately 120,000 clones, over 75% being singletons. With 4 bases removed from V and 3 bases from J, the gap between germline ends came to 3 bases. The CDR3 length is 10 residues. Germline V lookup: CDR1 SQVTM, CDR2 ANQGSEA. The starting material was peripheral blood, obtained on day 0 of AZD1222 vaccination. The receptor was isolated from an adult in good health. The chain carries TRBV29-1 and TRBJ2-5; D call uncertain. The CDR3 bases are TGCAGCGTTGGCGAAGAGACCCAGTACTTC. As protein: CSVGEETQYF.